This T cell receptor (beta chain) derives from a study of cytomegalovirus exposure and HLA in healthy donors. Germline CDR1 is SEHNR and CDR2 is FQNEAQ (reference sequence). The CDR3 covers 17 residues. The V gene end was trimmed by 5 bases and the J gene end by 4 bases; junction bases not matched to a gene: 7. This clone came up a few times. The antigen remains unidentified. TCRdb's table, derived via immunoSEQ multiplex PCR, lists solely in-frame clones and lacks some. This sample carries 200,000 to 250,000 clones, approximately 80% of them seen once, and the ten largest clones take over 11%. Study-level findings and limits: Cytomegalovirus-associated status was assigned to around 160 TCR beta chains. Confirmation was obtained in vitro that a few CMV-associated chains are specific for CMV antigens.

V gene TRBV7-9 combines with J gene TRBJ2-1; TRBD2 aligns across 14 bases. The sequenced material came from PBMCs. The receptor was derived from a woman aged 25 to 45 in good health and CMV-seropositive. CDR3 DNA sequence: TGTGCCAGCAGCCCCCGACTAGCGGGAGGGCCGTACAATGAGCAGTTCTTC. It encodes CASSPRLAGGPYNEQFF.